The sequence of this TCR beta chain was determined in a study of T cell responses to AZD1222 COVID-19 vaccine (dated by TCRdb to the early 2020s). Regarding the complete study: Because spike-specific TCR depth and breadth did not differ between the two schedules, AZD1222 recipients who got a second dose at roughly 4 weeks were pooled with those who got a second dose at roughly 12 weeks. A total of roughly 240 trial participants underwent TCR sequencing, of whom approximately 210 received two doses of AZD1222 and about 25 received two doses of the MenACWY control vaccine. Enrollment into the trials was organized by age into subgroups of 18-55, 56-69 and 70-plus years, and those subgroups contained about 150, 27 and 61 TCR-sequenced participants, respectively.

This sample's time point label indicates: baseline before first vaccination. Vaccinee samples came from UK trials COV001 and COV002, including a single-blind randomized controlled phase 2/3 trial of AZD1222 (ChAdOx1 nCoV-19) in healthy adults. For TCRbeta chain sequencing, PBMC samples were collected from trial participants at day 0 and at day 28 after the second dose. The CDR3 runs 13 amino acids, cysteine and phenylalanine included. Only CDR3 DNA is held: 39 bases, read in frame from base 1. The trim is 1 base for V and 2 bases for J, with a gap of 6 bases between the germline ends. The CDR1 and CDR2 encoded by the germline V gene (reference sequence) are SGHNT and YYREEE. Concerning this clone itself: Its antigen remains undetermined. Base-call qualities are not available, and no considerably larger clone is one nucleotide away.

The CDR3 regions of human TCRbeta chains were analyzed by immunosequencing. In the paper's pipeline: TCRs in the repertoires were compared against a reference library of SARS-CoV-2-specific TCRs that had been generated with the MIRA antigen-specificity platform. Breadth was defined as the fraction of unique TCRs that were SARS-CoV-2-associated, and depth was defined as the fraction of total T cells that were SARS-CoV-2-associated. Using the MIRA data, every spike-specific TCR was mapped to the spike region that the TCR reacted to and assigned to either a CD4 or a CD8 class. Log10-transformed breadth and depth values were compared by one-way ANOVA with Sidak's multiple comparisons tests. TCRdb holds this immuneACCESS table with in-frame rearrangements only. Some clones are missing; in checked studies, unresolved V genes explain under half, and the rest has no known cause. V and J calls and clone size follow that table, whereas D and trimming were derived from the DNA. A total of 75,000 to 100,000 clones appear in this sample, approximately 90% of them only once. Jointly, the top ten make up roughly 7.7% of the sample.

Summary of the overall study and its limitations: No day 14 peak-response samples were available, so repertoires were characterized only after the peak T cell response. Most participants were white British and females outnumbered males, and the authors suggested that clonal diversity may have been underestimated. Conclusions about previously exposed vaccinees are limited because only a handful of AZD1222 recipients were SARS-CoV-2 seropositive at baseline. In the small 56-69-year group, the increase in depth fell short of significance, most likely because of low power. The vaccine-associated CD4 TCRs covered the entire spike protein, and the dominant responses fell in regions 160-218 and 743-854. Nearly half of unique spike-specific TCRs reportedly recognized epitopes outside regions mutated in the B.1.351 and B.1.1.7 variants. A significant rise in spike-specific TCR breadth and depth was observed after two AZD1222 doses relative to day 0 and relative to MenACWY recipients.

The receptor's source is an adult in good health. Here the sequenced sample was peripheral blood, taken on day 0 of AZD1222 vaccination. Recombination linked TRBV5-4 to TRBJ2-5, with the D segment identity uncertain. The CDR3: CASSLQTQETQYF. The DNA is TGTGCCAGCAGCTTGCAGACGCAAGAGACCCAGTACTTC.